The 24 T cell receptor beta chains in this list originate from one sample, sequenced in a study of blood T cell repertoires in COVID-19. Only in-frame clones appear in the TCRdb table, and some are missing; sequencing was by immunoSEQ multiplex PCR. The repertoire consists of approximately 200,000 clones, with under 90% occurring once and the leading ten covering over 9.5%. Material: peripheral blood. The receptors shown here come from a woman aged 80 or over with COVID-19, enrolled during active disease.

The rearrangement links TRBV7-2 to TRBJ1-1; tentative D call: TRBD1 (5 bases). Trimming shortened V by 1 base and J by 1 base, and 10 bases separated the two germline ends. This CDR3 comprises 15 residues. Germline loops: CDR1 SGHTA, CDR2 FQGNSA. The CDR3 DNA sequence: TGTGCCAGCAGCTTAGTCTTGCAGGGGAACACTGAAGCTTTCTTT. This codes for CASSLVLQGNTEAFF.

This clone was recorded once. This rearrangement joins TRBV5-1 to TRBJ2-5; TRBD2 aligns across 7 bases. The CDR3 spans 15 residues. Germline V CDR1 and CDR2: SGHRS, YFSETQ. V lost 0 bases, J lost 4 bases, and 6 bases stayed unmatched. CDR3 amino acids: CASSLENPGGETQYF. The DNA of the CDR3 is TGCGCCAGCAGCTTGGAGAATCCGGGAGGAGAGACCCAGTACTTC.

This sequence joins TRBV23-1 and TRBJ1-5, with D tentatively TRBD1 (5 bases). TRBV23-1 belongs to the ORF category, with a function that is uncertain. The V and J ends lost 7 bases and 5 bases respectively, with 27 bases between them. The CDR3 extends over 18 amino acids. Here the CDR3 DNA reads TGCGCCAGCATTCCTCCAAAAATCCTGGGGCTTACGTATCAGCCCCAGCATTTT. This translates into CASIPPKILGLTYQPQHF.

This rearrangement joins TRBV2 to TRBJ2-1; D possibly corresponds to TRBD1 (5 bases). V was pared by 4 bases and J by 5 bases, with 12 bases between. The CDR3 loop spans 14 amino acids. CDR1 is SNHLY and CDR2 is FYNNEI in the germline V gene. The CDR3 DNA is TGTGCCAGCAGTGGGACAAATATAGACAATGAGCAGTTCTTC. Encoded protein: CASSGTNIDNEQFF.

The CDR3 protein is CASNPGGGRNEQFF. The DNA for the CDR3 is TGTGCCAGCAACCCTGGGGGGGGGAGGAATGAGCAGTTCTTC. The chain links TRBV5-4 to TRBJ2-1; 7 nucleotides line up with TRBD2. The V and J ends lost 6 bases and 7 bases, in that order; junction bases with no gene match: 10. In germline, CDR1 is SGHNT, CDR2 YYREEE (reference sequence). The CDR3 sequence is 14 residues long.

This chain links TRBV19 with TRBJ1-1, with D uncertain. With 3 bases removed from V and 1 base from J, the gap between germline ends came to 6 bases. The germline gives CDR1 LNHDA, CDR2 SQIVND (reference sequence). The CDR3 sequence is 13 residues long. CDR3: CASSMEGNTEAFF. Written as DNA, the CDR3 is TGTGCCAGTAGTATGGAGGGGAACACTGAAGCTTTCTTT.

The J gene is TRBJ1-2, the V gene TRBV19; D may be TRBD1 (5 bases). CDR1 is LNHDA and CDR2 is SQIVND in the germline V gene (reference sequence). The V end was cut by 5 bases, the J end by 1 base, with 14 bases between. The CDR3 runs 15 residues. The CDR3 DNA follows: TGTGCCAGTAGTCCCAGGGCCCCGAGTAACTATGGCTACACCTTC. Protein product: CASSPRAPSNYGYTF.

The chain carries TRBV5-1 and TRBJ1-1, with a possible D match to TRBD1 (5 bases). Germline CDR1 is SGHRS and CDR2 is YFSETQ. This CDR3 is built from 15 residues. V lost 0 bases and J lost 2, with 11 bases in between. The CDR3 DNA follows: TGCGCCAGCAGCTTGGATACAGGCCTCAACACTGAAGCTTTCTTT. It yields the protein CASSLDTGLNTEAFF.

CDR3 bases: TGCGCCAGCAGGCTGACAGGGGATGGTCAGCCCCAGCATTTT. Protein product: CASRLTGDGQPQHF. The chain carries TRBV5-1 and TRBJ1-5, with TRBD1 matching over 8 bases. The CDR3 is 14 residues long. In germline, CDR1 is SGHRS, CDR2 YFSETQ. V was pared by 5 bases and J by 6 bases, with 7 bases of the junction left unmatched.

The rearrangement links TRBV7-9 to TRBJ2-5; tentative D call: TRBD2 (6 bases). Germline assignment: CDR1 SEHNR and CDR2 FQNEAQ (reference sequence). The V and J ends lost 2 bases and 7 bases respectively, with 23 bases between them. The CDR3 contains 17 residues. Here the CDR3 reads CASSLYPDSGGWGTQYF. The CDR3 bases are TGTGCCAGCAGCTTATACCCGGATTCCGGGGGATGGGGGACCCAGTACTTC. The entire variable domain, with the rest obtained from reference TRBV7-9 and TRBJ2-5, is as follows: DTGVSQNPRHKITKRGQNVTFRCDPISEHNRLYWYRQTLGQGPEFLTYFQNEAQLEKSRLLSDRFSAERPKGSFSTLEIQRTEQGDSAMYLCASSLYPDSGGWGTQYFGPGTRLLVL.

This chain uses TRBV30 with TRBJ2-3; 8 bases align to TRBD1. The CDR3 runs 12 residues. CDR1 GTSNPN and CDR2 SVGIG come from the germline V gene (reference sequence). Written as DNA, the CDR3 is TGTGGCGGACAGGGCCCCACAGATACGCAGTATTTT. Translation gives CGGQGPTDTQYF.

This rearrangement joins TRBV28 to TRBJ1-4; TRBD1 might be the D (5 bases). V was clipped by 3 bases and J by 0 bases, with 11 bases between them. Germline assignment: CDR1 MDHEN and CDR2 SYDVKM. This CDR3 is 16 amino acids long. The CDR3 spells CASSFAGGATNEKLFF. The CDR3 coding sequence is TGTGCCAGCAGTTTTGCGGGAGGGGCAACTAATGAAAAACTGTTTTTT.

The genes are TRBV19 and TRBJ2-7, with D tentatively TRBD2 (5 bases). Deletions cut 8 bases from V and 2 bases from J, with 13 bases between. The V gene's germline CDR1 is LNHDA and CDR2 SQIVND (reference sequence). The CDR3 is 13 amino acids. The CDR3 loop reads CASPEEETYEQYF. CDR3 in DNA: TGTGCCAGTCCAGAGGAGGAAACCTACGAGCAGTACTTC.

The rearrangement joins TRBV30 to TRBJ2-3; a possible D gene is TRBD2 (6 bases). The V gene's germline CDR1 is GTSNPN and CDR2 SVGIG (reference sequence). V dropped 3 bases and J dropped 4 bases, with 17 bases sitting between them. This CDR3 is 15 amino acids long. As DNA, the CDR3 is TGTGCCTGGAGCACGCCGGGACCGGGGGCAGATACGCAGTATTTT. Encoded protein: CAWSTPGPGADTQYF.

The CDR3, as DNA: TGTGCCAGCAGCACCCGGGACTCCCTGGGGGAGCAGTACTTC. This translates into CASSTRDSLGEQYF. The chain recombines TRBV7-2 with TRBJ2-7, with D perhaps TRBD2 (6 bases). CDR1 is SGHTA and CDR2 is FQGNSA in the germline V gene. The germline V and J ends were trimmed by 5 bases and 7 bases, with 18 bases remaining between them. The CDR3 totals 14 residues.

The sample holds a few counts of this clone. The chain combines TRBV5-6 with TRBJ1-1; 9 bases map to TRBD1. The length of the CDR3 is 16 residues. Germline V gene data show CDR1 as SGHDT and CDR2 as YYEEEE. After removal of 4 bases from V and 6 bases from J, the junction contained 13 bases not matched to a gene. The CDR3 nucleotides read TGTGCCAGCAGCCCGGATACAGGGGGCTCAGTGTCTGAAGCTTTCTTT. This sequence encodes CASSPDTGGSVSEAFF. The full variable domain, in which reference TRBV5-6 and TRBJ1-1 provide the parts outside the CDR3, is DAGVTQSPTHLIKTRGQQVTLRCSPKSGHDTVSWYQQALGQGPQFIFQYYEEEERQRGNFPDRFSGHQFPNYSSELNVNALLLGDSALYLCASSPDTGGSVSEAFFGQGTRLTVV.

The CDR3 DNA is TGTGCCAGCAGCACGGACTCAAACACCGGGGAGCTGTTTTTT. It specifies CASSTDSNTGELFF. This rearrangement joins TRBV7-9 to TRBJ2-2, with D tentatively TRBD2 (5 bases). From germline, CDR1 is SEHNR and CDR2 FQNEAQ (reference sequence). This CDR3 spans 14 amino acids. Between the trimmed V and J ends, which lost 5 bases and 2 bases, there was a span of 9 bases.

The rearrangement uses TRBV4-1 and TRBJ2-1, with 10 bases lining up with TRBD2. The junction had 7 bases not matched to a gene; V was cut back by 1 base and J by 4 bases. The CDR3 runs to 17 residues. Looked up from germline, CDR1 is MGHRA and CDR2 is YSYEKL. The CDR3 nucleotides are TGCGCCAGCAGCCAAGTTCAAACACTAGCGGGGTACAATGAGCAGTTCTTC. It yields the protein CASSQVQTLAGYNEQFF.

This chain links TRBV4-2 with TRBJ2-5, with a weak D call TRBD1 (6 bases). Germline V gene lookup returns CDR1 LGHNA and CDR2 YNFKEQ. The CDR3 has 15 residues. V was shortened by 0 bases and J by 5 bases, with 13 bases between the two germline ends. The CDR3 region is CASSQDRAGDETQYF. CDR3 coding DNA: TGTGCCAGCAGCCAAGATCGGGCAGGGGACGAGACCCAGTACTTC.

The chain combines TRBV15 with TRBJ1-6, with TRBD1 as a possible D gene (5 bases). The CDR3 consists of 14 residues. V shed 5 bases and J shed 7 bases, with 12 bases lying between them. Germline values: CDR1 LNHNV, CDR2 YYDKDF (reference sequence). CDR3 bases: TGTGCCACCAGCTCCTTTGGGGCAAATTCACCCCTCCACTTT. This gives the protein CATSSFGANSPLHF.

This clone was seen only a few times. The chain employs TRBV5-1 and TRBJ2-5, with D possibly being TRBD2 (6 bases). The germline CDR1 and CDR2 sequences are SGHRS and YFSETQ. Trimming pared 4 bases from V and 5 bases from J, leaving 15 bases between. CDR3 length: 14 residues. The CDR3 nucleotides are TGCGCCAGCAGCCGAGGAGGGAAGGGGGAGACCCAGTACTTC. Translating gives CASSRGGKGETQYF.

This chain uses TRBV3-1 (or the pseudogene TRBV3-2) with TRBJ2-5; D gene unclear. The V end was cut by 3 bases, the J end by 2 bases, with 7 bases between. Germline-derived CDR1 and CDR2 are LGHDT and YNNKEL (reference sequence). This CDR3 is built from 13 residues. Here the CDR3 reads CASSQRIQETQYF. The CDR3 nucleotides are TGTGCCAGCAGCCAGAGGATTCAAGAGACCCAGTACTTC.

The chain joins TRBV6-5 to TRBJ1-5; D might be TRBD1 (5 bases). This CDR3 has 14 residues. In germline, CDR1 is MNHEY, CDR2 SVGAGI. V was trimmed by 7 bases and J by 6 bases, leaving 16 bases between them. As DNA, the CDR3 is TGTGCCAGCACCCCGGGAGGGGCGCCTCAGCCCCAGCATTTT. Translated: CASTPGGAPQPQHF.

This rearrangement joins TRBV5-5 to TRBJ2-3; D remains ambiguous. CDR3 length: 15 amino acids. Trimming took 1 base from V and 0 from J, leaving 9 bases between them. Germline V gene data show CDR1 as SGHKS and CDR2 as YYEKEE (reference sequence). CDR3 sequence reads: CASSLMYTSTDTQYF. CDR3 sequence (DNA): TGTGCCAGCAGCTTGATGTACACGAGCACAGATACGCAGTATTTT.